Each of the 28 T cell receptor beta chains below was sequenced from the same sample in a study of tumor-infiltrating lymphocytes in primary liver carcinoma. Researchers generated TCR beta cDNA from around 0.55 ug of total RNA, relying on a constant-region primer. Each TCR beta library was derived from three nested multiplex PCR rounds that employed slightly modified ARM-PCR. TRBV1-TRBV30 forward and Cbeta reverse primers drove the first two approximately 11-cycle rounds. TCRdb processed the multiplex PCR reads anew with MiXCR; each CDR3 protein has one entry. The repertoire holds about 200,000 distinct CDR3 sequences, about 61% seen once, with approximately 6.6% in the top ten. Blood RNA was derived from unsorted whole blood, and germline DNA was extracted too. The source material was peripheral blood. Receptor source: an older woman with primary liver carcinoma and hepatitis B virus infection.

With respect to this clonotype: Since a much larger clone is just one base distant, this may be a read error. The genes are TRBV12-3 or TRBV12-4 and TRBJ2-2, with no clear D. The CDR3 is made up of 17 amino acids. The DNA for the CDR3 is TGTTCCAGCAGTCGGGTATCCGACCCCCTGAACACCGGGGAGCTGTTTTTT. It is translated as CSSSRVSDPLNTGELFF.

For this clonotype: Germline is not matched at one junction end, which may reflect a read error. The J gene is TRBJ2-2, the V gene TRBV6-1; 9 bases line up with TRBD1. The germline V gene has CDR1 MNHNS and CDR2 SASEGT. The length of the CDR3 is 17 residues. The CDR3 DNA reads TGTGCCAGCAGTGAAGTAGGAGGGACAGGGTCTTCCGGGGGGCTGTTTTTT. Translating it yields CASSEVGGTGSSGGLFF.

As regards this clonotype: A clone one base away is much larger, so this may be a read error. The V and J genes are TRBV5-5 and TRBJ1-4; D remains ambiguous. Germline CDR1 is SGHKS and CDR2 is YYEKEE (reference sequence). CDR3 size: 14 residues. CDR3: CASSLGGLNEKLVF. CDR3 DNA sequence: TGTGCCAGCAGCTTAGGAGGGCTGAATGAAAAACTGGTTTTT.

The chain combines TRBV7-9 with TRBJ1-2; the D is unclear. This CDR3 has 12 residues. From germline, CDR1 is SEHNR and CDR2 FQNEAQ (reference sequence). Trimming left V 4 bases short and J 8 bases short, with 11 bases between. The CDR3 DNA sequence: TGTGCCAGCAGCTCTTTAATGGACGGCTACACCTTC. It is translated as CASSSLMDGYTF.

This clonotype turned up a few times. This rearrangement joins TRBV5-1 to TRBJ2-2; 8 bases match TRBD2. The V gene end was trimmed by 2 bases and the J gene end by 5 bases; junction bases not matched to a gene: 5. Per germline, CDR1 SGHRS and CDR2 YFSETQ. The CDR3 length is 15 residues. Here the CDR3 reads CASSFIAGNTGELFF. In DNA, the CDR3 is TGCGCCAGCAGCTTCATAGCGGGAAATACCGGGGAGCTGTTTTTT.

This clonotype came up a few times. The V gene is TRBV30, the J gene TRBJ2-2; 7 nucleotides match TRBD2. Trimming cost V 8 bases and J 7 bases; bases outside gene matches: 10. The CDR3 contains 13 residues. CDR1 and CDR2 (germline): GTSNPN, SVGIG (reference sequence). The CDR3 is CAGFSGSIGELFF. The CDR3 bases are TGTGCCGGATTTAGCGGGTCGATCGGGGAGCTGTTTTTT. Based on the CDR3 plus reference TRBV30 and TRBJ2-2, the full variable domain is SQTIHQWPATLVQPVGSPLSLECTVEGTSNPNLYWYRQAAGRGLQLLFYSVGIGQISSEVPQNLSASRPQDRQFILSSKKLLLSDSGFYLCAGFSGSIGELFFGEGSRLTVL.

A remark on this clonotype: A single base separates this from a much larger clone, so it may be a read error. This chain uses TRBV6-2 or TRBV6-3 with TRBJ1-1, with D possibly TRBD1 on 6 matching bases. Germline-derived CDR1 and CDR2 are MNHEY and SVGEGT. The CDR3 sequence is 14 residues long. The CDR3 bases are TGTGCCAGGAGTTTCCGGACAGCGAACACTGAAGCTTTCTTT. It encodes CARSFRTANTEAFF.

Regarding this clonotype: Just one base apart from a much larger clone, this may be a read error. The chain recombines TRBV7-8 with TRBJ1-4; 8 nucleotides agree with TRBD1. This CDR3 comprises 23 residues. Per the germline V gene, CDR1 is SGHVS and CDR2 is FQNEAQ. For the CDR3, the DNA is TGTGCCAGCAGCTTACGCCGGATTACGATCCAACGGGACAGGAAAGCAACTAATGATAAACTGTTTTTT. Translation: CASSLRRITIQRDRKATNDKLFF.

This CDR3 reads CASSLDVGTGELFF. The CDR3 bases are TGCGCCAGCAGCTTGGATGTTGGCACCGGGGAGCTGTTTTTT. J is TRBJ2-2 and V is TRBV5-1; D unresolved. The germline gives CDR1 SGHRS, CDR2 YFSETQ. The CDR3 has 14 amino acids. Trimming cost V 0 bases and J 4 bases, with 7 bases left between them.

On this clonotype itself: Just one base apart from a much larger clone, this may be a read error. Here the CDR3 DNA reads TGTGCCAGCAGTCACCAGGGGGCGGATAATTCACCCATCCACTTT. Protein sequence: CASSHQGADNSPIHF. This chain connects TRBV6-5 to TRBJ1-6, with 8 bases that match TRBD1. This CDR3 has 15 amino acids. CDR1 is MNHEY and CDR2 is SVGAGI in the germline V gene.

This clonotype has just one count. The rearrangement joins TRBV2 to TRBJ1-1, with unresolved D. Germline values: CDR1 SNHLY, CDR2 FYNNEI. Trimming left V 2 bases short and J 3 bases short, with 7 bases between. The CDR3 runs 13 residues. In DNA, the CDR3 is TGTGCCAGCAGTGAAACCGCGGACACTGAAGCTTTCTTT. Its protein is CASSETADTEAFF.

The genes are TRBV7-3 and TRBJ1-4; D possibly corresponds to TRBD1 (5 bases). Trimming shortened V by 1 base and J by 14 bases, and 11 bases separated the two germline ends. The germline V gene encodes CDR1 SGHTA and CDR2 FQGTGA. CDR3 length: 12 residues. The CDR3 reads CASSLMRRGLFF. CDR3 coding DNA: TGTGCCAGCAGCTTAATGCGGCGGGGGCTGTTTTTT.

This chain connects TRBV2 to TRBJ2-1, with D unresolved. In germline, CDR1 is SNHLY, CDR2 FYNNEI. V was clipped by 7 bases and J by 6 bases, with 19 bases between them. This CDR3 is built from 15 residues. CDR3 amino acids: CASTYYLRGSNEQFF. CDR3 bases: TGTGCCAGCACCTACTACCTCAGAGGCTCCAATGAGCAGTTCTTC.

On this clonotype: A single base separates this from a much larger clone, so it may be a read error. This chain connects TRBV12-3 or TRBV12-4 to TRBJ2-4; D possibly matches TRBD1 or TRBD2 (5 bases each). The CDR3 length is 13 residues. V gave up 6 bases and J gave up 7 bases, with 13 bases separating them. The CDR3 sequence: CASSLGPLNIQYF. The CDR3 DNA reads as TGTGCCAGCAGCCTGGGACCCCTCAACATTCAGTACTTC.

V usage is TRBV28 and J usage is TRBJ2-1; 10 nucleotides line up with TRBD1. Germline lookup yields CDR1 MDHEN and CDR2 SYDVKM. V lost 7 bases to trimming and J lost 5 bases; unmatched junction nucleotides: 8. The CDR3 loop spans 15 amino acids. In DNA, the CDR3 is TGTGCCAGCACTGACCGGGACAGGGGAAACAATGAGCAGTTCTTC. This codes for CASTDRDRGNNEQFF.

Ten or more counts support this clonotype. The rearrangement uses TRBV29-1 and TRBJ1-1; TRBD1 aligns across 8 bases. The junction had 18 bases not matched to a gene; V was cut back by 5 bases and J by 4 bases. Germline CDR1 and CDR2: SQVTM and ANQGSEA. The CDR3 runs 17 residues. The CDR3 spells CSVQRGRTGLRGTEAFF. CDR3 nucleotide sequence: TGCAGCGTTCAAAGGGGAAGGACAGGGCTAAGGGGCACTGAAGCTTTCTTT.

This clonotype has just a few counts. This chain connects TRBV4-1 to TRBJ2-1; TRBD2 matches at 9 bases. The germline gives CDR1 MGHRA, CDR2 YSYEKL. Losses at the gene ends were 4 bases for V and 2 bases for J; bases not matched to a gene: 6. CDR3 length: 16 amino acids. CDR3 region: CASSRGLANPYNEQFF. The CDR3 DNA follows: TGCGCCAGCAGCCGGGGACTAGCCAACCCCTACAATGAGCAGTTCTTC.

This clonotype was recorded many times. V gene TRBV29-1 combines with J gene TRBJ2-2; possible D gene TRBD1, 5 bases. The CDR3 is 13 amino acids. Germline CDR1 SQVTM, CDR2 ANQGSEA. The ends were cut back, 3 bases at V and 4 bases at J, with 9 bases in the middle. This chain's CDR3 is CSVDGRATGELFF. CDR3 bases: TGCAGCGTTGATGGCAGGGCCACCGGGGAGCTGTTTTTT.

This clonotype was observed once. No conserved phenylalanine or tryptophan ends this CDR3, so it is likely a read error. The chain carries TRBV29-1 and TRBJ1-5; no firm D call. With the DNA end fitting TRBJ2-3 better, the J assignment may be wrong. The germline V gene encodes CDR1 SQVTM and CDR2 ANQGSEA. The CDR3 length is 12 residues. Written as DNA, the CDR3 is TGCAGCGTTGTCGGACCCAATCAGCCCCAGTATCTT. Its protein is CSVVGPNQPQYL.

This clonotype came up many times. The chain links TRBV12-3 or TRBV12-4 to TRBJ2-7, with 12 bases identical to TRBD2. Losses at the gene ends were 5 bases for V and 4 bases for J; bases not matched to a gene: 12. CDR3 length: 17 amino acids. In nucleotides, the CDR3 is TGTGCCAGCAGTCCTTCCCTAGGACTAGCGGGAATGTACGAGCAGTACTTC. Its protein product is CASSPSLGLAGMYEQYF.

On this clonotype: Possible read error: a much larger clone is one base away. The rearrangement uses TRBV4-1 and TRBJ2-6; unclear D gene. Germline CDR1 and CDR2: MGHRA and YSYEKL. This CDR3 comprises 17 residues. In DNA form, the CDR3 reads TGCGCCAGCAGCCAAGAAGGTCCGGGCTCTGGGACCAACGTCCTGACTTTC. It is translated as CASSQEGPGSGTNVLTF.

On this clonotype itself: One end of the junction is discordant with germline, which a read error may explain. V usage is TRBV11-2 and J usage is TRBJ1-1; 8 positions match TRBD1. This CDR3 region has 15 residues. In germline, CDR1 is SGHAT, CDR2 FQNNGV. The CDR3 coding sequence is TGTGCCAGCAGCCCCCCCCAGGGGGCTCGGACTGAAACTTTCTTT. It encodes CASSPPQGARTETFF.

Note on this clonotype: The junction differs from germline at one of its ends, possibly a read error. Written as DNA, the CDR3 is TGTGCCTGCCACGTATATGGGAAAGGGACAGATACGCAGTACTTT. Translation gives CACHVYGKGTDTQYF. V is TRBV28 and J is TRBJ2-3; the match to TRBD1 covers 7 bases. The CDR3 has 15 residues. CDR1 MDHEN and CDR2 SYDVKM come from the germline V gene.

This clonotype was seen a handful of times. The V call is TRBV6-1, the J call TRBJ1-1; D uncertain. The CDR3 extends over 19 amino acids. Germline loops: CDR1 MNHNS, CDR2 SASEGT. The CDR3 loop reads CGSSVGRLKAYPDNTEAFF. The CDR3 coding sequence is TGTGGCAGTAGTGTCGGCAGGCTTAAGGCATACCCGGATAACACTGAAGCTTTCTTT.

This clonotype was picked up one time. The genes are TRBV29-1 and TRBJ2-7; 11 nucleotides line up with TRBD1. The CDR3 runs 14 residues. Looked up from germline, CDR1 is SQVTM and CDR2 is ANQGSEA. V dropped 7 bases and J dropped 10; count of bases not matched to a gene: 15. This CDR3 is CSAQDRGRASGQYF. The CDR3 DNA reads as TGCAGCGCGCAGGACAGGGGGCGTGCCTCGGGTCAGTACTTC.

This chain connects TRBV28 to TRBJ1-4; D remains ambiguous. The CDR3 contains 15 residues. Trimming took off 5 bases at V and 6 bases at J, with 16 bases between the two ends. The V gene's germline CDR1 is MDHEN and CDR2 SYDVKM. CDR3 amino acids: CASSPRSWEDEKLFF. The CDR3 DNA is TGTGCCAGCAGTCCCCGAAGTTGGGAGGATGAAAAACTGTTTTTT.

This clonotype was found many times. CDR3 DNA: TGCGCCAGCAGCCAAGCTTCGACTAGTGACGAGCAGTACTTC. It yields the protein CASSQASTSDEQYF. The chain recombines TRBV4-1 with TRBJ2-7, with D possibly TRBD2 on 6 matching bases. The CDR3 runs 14 residues. The V gene lost 1 base and the J gene lost 5 bases, with 12 bases spanning the gap. CDR1 MGHRA and CDR2 YSYEKL come from the germline V gene.

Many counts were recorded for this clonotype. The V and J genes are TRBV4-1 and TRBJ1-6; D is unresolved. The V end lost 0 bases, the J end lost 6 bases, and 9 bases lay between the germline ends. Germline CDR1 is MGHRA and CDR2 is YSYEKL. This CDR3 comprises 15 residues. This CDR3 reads CASSQDGGVNSPLHF. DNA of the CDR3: TGCGCCAGCAGCCAAGATGGTGGGGTTAATTCACCCCTCCACTTT.